This entry lists 12 T cell receptor beta chains sequenced from one sample in a study of shared clonotypes between healthy human individuals. The data were produced by immunoSEQ multiplex PCR, yet TCRdb's version contains in-frame clones alone and is incomplete. The data contain some 1,100,000 clones, more than 75% of them singletons. What was sequenced was memory CD4+ T cells from PBMCs. This sample's subset: CD45RA-negative fraction. These TCRs come from a young man in good health. Some clones in this sample may be carry-over from other donors' samples.

This chain uses TRBV7-8 with TRBJ2-7; tentatively, D is TRBD2 (5 bases). Per germline, CDR1 SGHVS and CDR2 FQNEAQ. V was shortened by 7 bases and J by 3 bases, with 16 bases between the two germline ends. There are 14 residues in the CDR3. CDR3 in amino acids: CASTVTSGYYEQYF. Written as DNA, the CDR3 is TGTGCCAGCACCGTGACCAGCGGCTACTACGAGCAGTACTTC. Complete variable domain (other parts from reference TRBV7-8 and TRBJ2-7): GAGVSQSPRYKVAKRGQDVALRCDPISGHVSLFWYQQALGQGPEFLTYFQNEAQLDKSGLPSDRFFAERPEGSVSTLKIQRTQQEDSAVYLCASTVTSGYYEQYFGPGTRLTVT.

V gene TRBV29-1 combines with J gene TRBJ2-3; possibly TRBD1 or TRBD2 for D (5 bases each). There are 13 residues in the CDR3. Trimming left V 6 bases short and J 6 bases short, with 16 bases between. Germline V lookup: CDR1 SQVTM, CDR2 ANQGSEA. The CDR3 loop reads CSVEKRGADTQYF. Written as DNA, the CDR3 is TGCAGCGTCGAAAAGAGGGGCGCGGATACGCAGTATTTT.

A few counts support this clone. The same CDR3 is also encoded by other DNA sequences in this sample. This chain uses TRBV27 with TRBJ1-5; the D gene is possibly TRBD1 (6 bases). V was cut by 4 bases and J by 7 bases, with 8 bases left in between. The CDR3 contains 12 residues. The germline gives CDR1 MNHEY, CDR2 SMNVEV (reference sequence). In nucleotides, the CDR3 is TGTGCCAGCAGTTCTCAGGGGCAGCCCCAGCATTTT. It is translated as CASSSQGQPQHF.

This chain joins TRBV28 and TRBJ1-2, with D perhaps matching TRBD1 (6 bases). V lost 4 bases, J lost 8 bases, and 14 bases lay in between. This CDR3 spans 13 amino acids. Germline CDR1 reads MDHEN; CDR2 reads SYDVKM. The CDR3 reads CASSSPRRGGYTF. CDR3 DNA: TGTGCCAGCAGTTCCCCTAGGAGGGGGGGCTACACCTTC.

The chain is built from TRBV15 and TRBJ2-1; D remains unclear. Germline V gene sequence: CDR1 LNHNV, CDR2 YYDKDF (reference sequence). The CDR3 covers 17 residues. V lost 4 bases, J lost 2 bases, and 18 bases lay in between. The CDR3 DNA reads TGTGCCACCAGCACGGCTCGGCCCCGACGCCCCTACAATGAGCAGTTCTTC. Translation gives CATSTARPRRPYNEQFF.

This clone was picked up one time. The CDR3 sequence: CASSPREGETQYF. The CDR3 DNA is TGCGCCAGCAGTCCCAGGGAGGGAGAGACCCAGTACTTC. The gene calls are TRBV4-1 and TRBJ2-5, with 7 positions matching TRBD2. The CDR3 has 13 amino acids. Trimming at V came to 6 bases and at J to 4 bases, leaving 5 bases not matched to a gene. CDR1 is MGHRA and CDR2 is YSYEKL in the germline V gene.

V is TRBV28 and J is TRBJ2-4; 7 nucleotides match TRBD2. The CDR3 length is 15 residues. J gave up 3 bases and V 8 bases, and 10 bases lay outside the gene matches. CDR1 and CDR2 (germline): MDHEN, SYDVKM. The CDR3 is CASGRAGSGKNIQYF. The CDR3 DNA sequence: TGTGCCAGCGGGCGAGCGGGATCTGGCAAAAACATTCAGTACTTC.

This chain uses TRBV28 with TRBJ2-5; no reliable D call. CDR1 and CDR2 (germline): MDHEN, SYDVKM. Trimming pared 2 bases from V and 1 base from J, leaving 8 bases between. This CDR3 spans 14 amino acids. The CDR3 nucleotides read TGTGCCAGCAGTTTAAAGGGTTCCCAAGAGACCCAGTACTTC. Translating gives CASSLKGSQETQYF.

The J gene is TRBJ2-2, the V gene TRBV4-3; no clear D. Trimming took 0 bases from V and 4 from J, leaving 6 bases between them. Germline V gene data show CDR1 as LGHNA and CDR2 as YSLEER. There are 14 residues in the CDR3. As DNA, the CDR3 is TGCGCCAGCAGCCAAGATAGATTCACCGGGGAGCTGTTTTTT. Translating gives CASSQDRFTGELFF.

V is TRBV4-2 and J is TRBJ2-7; D is possibly TRBD1 or TRBD2 (7 bases each). V was shortened by 4 bases and J by 5 bases, with 24 bases between the two germline ends. The V gene's germline CDR1 is LGHNA and CDR2 YNFKEQ. The CDR3 is 17 amino acids. DNA for the CDR3: TGTGCCAGCAGCCTGATCCCCCGACAGGGAGGGTTGAACGAGCAGTACTTC. It specifies CASSLIPRQGGLNEQYF.

The chain is built from TRBV10-3 and TRBJ2-3; D gene uncertain. Germline V gene sequence: CDR1 ENHRY, CDR2 SYGVKD. This CDR3 is built from 14 residues. V lost 4 bases, J lost 4 bases, and 12 bases lay in between. CDR3 sequence: CAISGTQSADTQYF. The CDR3 DNA reads as TGTGCCATCAGTGGTACACAGAGCGCAGATACGCAGTATTTT.

This chain links TRBV7-9 with TRBJ1-1, with unresolved D. Deletions cut 2 bases from V and 4 bases from J, with 8 bases between. Germline V gives CDR1 SEHNR, CDR2 FQNEAQ (reference sequence). The CDR3 consists of 13 residues. Written as DNA, the CDR3 is TGTGCCAGCAGCTTACCGTGGGGCACTGAAGCTTTCTTT. Translation: CASSLPWGTEAFF.